This note documents a single TCR beta chain sequence. The antigen remains undetermined. The sample belongs to a study of yellow fever vaccine responses in identical twins. General study points: It has been reported that, in twins, the vaccine T cell response seemed partly convergent and partly personalized.

MiXCR, run by TCRdb on the RT-PCR reads, gives a single entry per CDR3 protein. The data contain approximately 32,000 distinct CDR3 sequences, almost 60% of them singletons. The CDR3 is 13 amino acids. Germline assignment: CDR1 LGHDT and CDR2 YNNKEL (reference sequence). Deletions cut 1 base from V and 3 bases from J, with 6 bases between. The material was T cells from blood (PBMCs), unsorted or a sorted subset (not recorded which), obtained before or after yellow fever vaccination (not recorded which). The genes are TRBV3-1 and TRBJ1-1; possible D gene TRBD1, 5 bases. The sequence was collected from a woman aged 18-29 years who received the yellow fever vaccine. The CDR3 sequence is CASSQAGDTEAFF. For the CDR3, the DNA is TGTGCCAGCAGCCAAGCGGGGGACACTGAAGCTTTCTTT.